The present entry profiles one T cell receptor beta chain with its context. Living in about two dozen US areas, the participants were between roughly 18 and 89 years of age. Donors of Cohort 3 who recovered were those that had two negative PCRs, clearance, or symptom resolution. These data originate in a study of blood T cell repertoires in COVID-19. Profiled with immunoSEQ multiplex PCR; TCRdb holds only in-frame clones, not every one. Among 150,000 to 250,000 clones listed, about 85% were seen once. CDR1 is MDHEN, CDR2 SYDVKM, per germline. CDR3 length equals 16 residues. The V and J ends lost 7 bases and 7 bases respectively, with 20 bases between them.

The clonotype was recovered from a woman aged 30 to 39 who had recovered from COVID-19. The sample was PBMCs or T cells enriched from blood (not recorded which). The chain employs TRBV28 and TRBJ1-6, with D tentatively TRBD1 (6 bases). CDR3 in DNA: TGTGCCAGCAAAAATTTTGGCAGGGGTGGGAATTCACCCCTCCACTTT. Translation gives CASKNFGRGGNSPLHF. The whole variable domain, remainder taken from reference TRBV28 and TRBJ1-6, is DVKVTQSSRYLVKRTGEKVFLECVQDMDHENMFWYRQDPGLGLRLIYFSYDVKMKEKGDIPEGYSVSREKKERFSLILESASTNQTSMYLCASKNFGRGGNSPLHFGNGTRLTVT.